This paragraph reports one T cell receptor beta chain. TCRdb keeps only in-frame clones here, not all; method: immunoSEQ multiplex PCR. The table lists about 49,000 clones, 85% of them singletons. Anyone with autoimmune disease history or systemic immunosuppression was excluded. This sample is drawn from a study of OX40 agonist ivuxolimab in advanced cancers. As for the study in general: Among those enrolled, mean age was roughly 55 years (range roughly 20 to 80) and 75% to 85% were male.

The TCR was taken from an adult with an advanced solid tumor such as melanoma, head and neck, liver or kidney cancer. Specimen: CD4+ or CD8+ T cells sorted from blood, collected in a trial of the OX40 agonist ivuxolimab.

CDR3 loop: CASSVSGGANGELFF. The CDR3 DNA reads as TGTGCCAGCAGCGTCAGCGGGGGGGCCAACGGGGAGCTGTTTTTT. This chain joins TRBV9 and TRBJ2-2, with 10 bases that match TRBD2. V lost 2 bases and J lost 7; bases outside the gene matches: 5. The germline V gene has CDR1 SGDLS and CDR2 YYNGEE. This CDR3 spans 15 amino acids.